This T cell receptor beta chain was found in a study of T-cell memory formation after mild COVID-19. On the study more broadly: Clusters of TCRs were largely donor specific. Study results and limitations: Most CD4+ clones that shrank were in CM and EM, while CD8+ ones turned up in EMRA. Day 15 to 85 contracting clones showed balanced CD4/CD8; day 15 to 37 expanders favored CD4+.

About this clonotype: The antigen remains unidentified.

Constant-segment primers and 5'RACE yielded cDNA libraries for TCR alpha and TCR beta, each carrying sample barcodes and UMIs. Each CDR3 protein is one row after TCRdb ran MiXCR on the 5' RACE reads. The sample carries approximately 40,000 distinct CDR3 sequences, approximately 10% recorded once. V was clipped by 4 bases and J by 4 bases; unmatched bases: 17. The germline gives CDR1 SEHNR, CDR2 FQNEAQ (reference sequence). The CDR3 covers 19 residues. This clonotype originated in a man aged 18 to 29 who had mild COVID-19 (a few samples of this study predate the infection). Cell type and time point are not known. The rearrangement links TRBV7-9 to TRBJ2-7, with 12 positions matching TRBD1. Sequenced material: PBMCs or a T cell subset sorted from them (not recorded which). The CDR3 DNA reads as TGTGCCAGCAGCTCGCCCGCCGGGACAGGGGGCCCCCTCCAATACGAGCAGTACTTC. It encodes CASSSPAGTGGPLQYEQYF.